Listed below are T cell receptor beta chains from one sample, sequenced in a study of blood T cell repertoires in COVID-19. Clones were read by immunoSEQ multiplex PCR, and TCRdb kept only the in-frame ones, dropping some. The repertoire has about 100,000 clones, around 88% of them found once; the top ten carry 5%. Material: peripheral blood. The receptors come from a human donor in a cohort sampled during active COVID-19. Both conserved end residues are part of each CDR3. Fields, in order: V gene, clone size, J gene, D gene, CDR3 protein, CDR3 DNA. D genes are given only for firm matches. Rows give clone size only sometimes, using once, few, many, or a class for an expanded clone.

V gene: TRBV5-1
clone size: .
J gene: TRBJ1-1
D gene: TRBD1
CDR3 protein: CVSSLAMGQLNTEAFF
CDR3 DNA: TGCGTCAGCAGCTTGGCCATGGGACAGTTAAACACTGAAGCTTTCTTT

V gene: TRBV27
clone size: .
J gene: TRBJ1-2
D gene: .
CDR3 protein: CASSRRPVGSGYTF
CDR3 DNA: TGTGCCAGCAGCCGGCGACCGGTTGGGAGCGGCTACACCTTC

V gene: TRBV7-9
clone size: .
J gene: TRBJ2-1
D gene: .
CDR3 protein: CASSLVQYNEQFF
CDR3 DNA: TGTGCCAGCAGCTTAGTCCAGTACAATGAGCAGTTCTTC

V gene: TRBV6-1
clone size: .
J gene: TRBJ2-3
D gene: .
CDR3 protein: CASSEAGSKADTQYF
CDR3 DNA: TGTGCCAGCAGTGAAGCCGGGAGTAAGGCAGATACGCAGTATTTT

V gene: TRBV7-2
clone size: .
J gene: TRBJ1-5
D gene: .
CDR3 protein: CASSLDYNQPQHF
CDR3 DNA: TGTGCCAGCAGCTTAGACTACAATCAGCCCCAGCATTTT

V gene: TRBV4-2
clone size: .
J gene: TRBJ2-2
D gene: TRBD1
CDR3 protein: CASSPGTGSTGELFF
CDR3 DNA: TGTGCCAGCAGCCCGGGGACAGGATCGACCGGGGAGCTGTTTTTT

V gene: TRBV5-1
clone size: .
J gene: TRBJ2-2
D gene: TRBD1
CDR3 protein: CASSVQGTNTGELFF
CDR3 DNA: TGCGCCAGCAGCGTACAGGGGACAAACACCGGGGAGCTGTTTTTT

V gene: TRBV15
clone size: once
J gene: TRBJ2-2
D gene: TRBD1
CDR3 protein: CATSDRGIAGELFF
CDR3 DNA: TGTGCCACCAGTGACAGGGGGATAGCCGGGGAGCTGTTTTTT

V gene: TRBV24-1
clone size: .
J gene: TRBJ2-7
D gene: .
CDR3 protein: CATSDLKQGGSEQYF
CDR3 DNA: TGTGCCACCAGTGATTTGAAGCAGGGAGGAAGCGAGCAGTACTTC

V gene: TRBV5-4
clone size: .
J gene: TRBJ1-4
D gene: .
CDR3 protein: CASSPDRENEKLFF
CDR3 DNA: TGTGCCAGCAGCCCAGACCGGGAGAATGAAAAACTGTTTTTT

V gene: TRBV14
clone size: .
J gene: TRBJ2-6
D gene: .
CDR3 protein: CASSLSGANVLTF
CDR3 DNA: TGTGCCAGCAGTCTCTCTGGGGCCAACGTCCTGACTTTC

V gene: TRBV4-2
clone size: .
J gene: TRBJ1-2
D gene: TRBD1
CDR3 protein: CASSQGSLGGEVDGYTF
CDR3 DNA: TGTGCCAGCAGCCAAGGGTCGTTAGGGGGCGAAGTGGATGGCTACACCTTC

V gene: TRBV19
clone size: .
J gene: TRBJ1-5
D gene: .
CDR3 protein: CASSIQRGAISNQPQHF
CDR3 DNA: TGTGCCAGTAGTATTCAACGGGGAGCGATTAGCAATCAGCCCCAGCATTTT

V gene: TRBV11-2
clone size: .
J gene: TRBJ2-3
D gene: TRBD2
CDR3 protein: CASKLAGATDTQYF
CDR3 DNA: TGTGCCAGCAAACTAGCGGGAGCAACAGATACGCAGTATTTT

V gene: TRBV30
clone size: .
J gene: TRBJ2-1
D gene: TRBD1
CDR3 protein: CAWSSGQSNEQFF
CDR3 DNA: TGTGCCTGGAGTTCGGGACAGAGCAATGAGCAGTTCTTC

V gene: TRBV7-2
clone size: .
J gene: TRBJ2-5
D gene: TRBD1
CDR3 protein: CASSSTGIGAETQYF
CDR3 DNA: TGTGCCAGCAGCTCGACAGGGATTGGGGCGGAGACCCAGTACTTC

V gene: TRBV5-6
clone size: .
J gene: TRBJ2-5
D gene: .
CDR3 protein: CASSFGRKETQYF
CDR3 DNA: TGTGCCAGCAGCTTCGGGAGAAAAGAGACCCAGTACTTC

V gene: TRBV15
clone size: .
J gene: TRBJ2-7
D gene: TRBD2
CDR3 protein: CATSREASGNKYEQYF
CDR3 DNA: TGTGCCACCAGCAGAGAGGCTAGCGGGAATAAATACGAGCAGTACTTC

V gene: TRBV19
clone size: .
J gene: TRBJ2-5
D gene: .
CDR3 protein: CASSIRILRGQETQYF
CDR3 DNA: TGTGCCAGTAGTATCCGTATCCTCAGGGGACAAGAGACCCAGTACTTC

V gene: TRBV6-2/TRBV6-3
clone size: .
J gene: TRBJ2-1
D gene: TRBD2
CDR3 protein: CASSYSRGSSYNEQFF
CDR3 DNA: TGTGCCAGCAGTTACTCGCGCGGGAGCTCCTACAATGAGCAGTTCTTC

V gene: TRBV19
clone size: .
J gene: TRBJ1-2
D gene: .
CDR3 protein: CASTPGAYGYTF
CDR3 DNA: TGTGCCAGTACCCCTGGGGCGTATGGCTACACCTTC

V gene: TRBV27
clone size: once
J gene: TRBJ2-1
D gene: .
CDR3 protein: CASSLSSNNEQFF
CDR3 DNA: TGTGCCAGCAGTTTATCTTCCAACAATGAGCAGTTCTTC

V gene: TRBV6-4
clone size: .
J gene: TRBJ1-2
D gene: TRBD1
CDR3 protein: CASSAGQGVNYGYTF
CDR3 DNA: TGTGCCAGCAGTGCCGGACAGGGAGTAAACTATGGCTACACCTTC

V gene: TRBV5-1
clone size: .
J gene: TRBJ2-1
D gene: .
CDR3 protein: CASSFRASSGYNEQFF
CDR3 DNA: TGCGCCAGCAGCTTCCGGGCTAGCTCGGGCTACAATGAGCAGTTCTTC

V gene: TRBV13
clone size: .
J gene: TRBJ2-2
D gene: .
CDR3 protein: CASSLGQIPMTGELFF
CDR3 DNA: TGTGCCAGCAGCTTAGGACAGATTCCGATGACCGGGGAGCTGTTTTTT

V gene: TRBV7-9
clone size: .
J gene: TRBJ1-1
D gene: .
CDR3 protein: CASSLEGKAFF
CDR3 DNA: TGTGCCAGCAGCCTGGAGGGGAAAGCTTTCTTT

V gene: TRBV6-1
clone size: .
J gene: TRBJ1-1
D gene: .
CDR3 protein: CASREVREAFF
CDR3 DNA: TGTGCCAGCAGGGAAGTTCGTGAAGCTTTCTTT

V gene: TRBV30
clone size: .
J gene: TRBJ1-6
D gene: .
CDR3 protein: CAWSVPKLPLHF
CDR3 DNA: TGTGCCTGGAGTGTACCCAAACTCCCCCTCCACTTT

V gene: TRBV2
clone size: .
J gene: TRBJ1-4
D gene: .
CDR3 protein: CASTSDRRSNEKLFF
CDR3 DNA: TGTGCCAGCACTAGCGACCGACGATCTAATGAAAAACTGTTTTTT

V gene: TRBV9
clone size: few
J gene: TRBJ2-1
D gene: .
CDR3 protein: CASSVDGSIAHEQFF
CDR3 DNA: TGTGCCAGCAGCGTAGATGGTAGCATCGCCCATGAGCAGTTCTTC

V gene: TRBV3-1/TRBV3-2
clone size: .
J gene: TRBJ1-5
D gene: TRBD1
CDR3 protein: CASRDRGNQPQHF
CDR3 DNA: TGTGCCAGCCGGGACAGGGGTAATCAGCCCCAGCATTTT

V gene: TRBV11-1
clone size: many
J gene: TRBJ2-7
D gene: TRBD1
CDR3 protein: CASSYNPGQGYEQYF
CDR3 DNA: TGTGCCAGCAGTTACAATCCGGGACAGGGCTACGAGCAGTACTTC

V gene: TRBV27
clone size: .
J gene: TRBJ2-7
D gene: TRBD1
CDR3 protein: CASSRQGPTYEQYF
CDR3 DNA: TGTGCCAGCAGTCGACAGGGACCCACCTACGAGCAGTACTTC

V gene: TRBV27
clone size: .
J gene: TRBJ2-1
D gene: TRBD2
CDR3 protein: CASRSASGSYNEQFF
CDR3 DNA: TGTGCCAGCAGATCAGCTAGCGGGAGCTACAATGAGCAGTTCTTC

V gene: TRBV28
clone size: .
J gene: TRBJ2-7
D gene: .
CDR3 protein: CASKKAAAGPYEQYF
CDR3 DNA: TGTGCCAGCAAGAAAGCGGCAGCCGGTCCCTACGAGCAGTACTTC

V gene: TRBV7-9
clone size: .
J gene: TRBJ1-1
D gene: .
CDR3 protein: CASSLGLEGWTEAFF
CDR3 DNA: TGTGCCAGCAGCTTAGGACTCGAGGGATGGACTGAAGCTTTCTTT

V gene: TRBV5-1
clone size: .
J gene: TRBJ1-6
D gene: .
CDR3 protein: CASSPGPETNSPLHF
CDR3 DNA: TGCGCCAGCAGCCCTGGGCCGGAAACTAATTCACCCCTCCACTTT

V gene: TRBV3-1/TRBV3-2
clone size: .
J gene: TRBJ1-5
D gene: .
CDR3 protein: CASSQGDRYVNQPQHF
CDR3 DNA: TGTGCCAGCAGCCAAGGCGACAGGTACGTCAATCAGCCCCAGCATTTT

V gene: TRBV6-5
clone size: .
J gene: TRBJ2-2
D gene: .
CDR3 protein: CASRPQGIMGELFF
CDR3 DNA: TGTGCCAGCAGACCCCAGGGGATTATGGGGGAGCTGTTTTTT

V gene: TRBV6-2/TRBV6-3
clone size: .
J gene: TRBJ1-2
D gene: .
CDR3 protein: CASSYSRQVNYGYTF
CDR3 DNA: TGTGCCAGCAGTTACTCGAGACAGGTTAACTATGGCTACACCTTC

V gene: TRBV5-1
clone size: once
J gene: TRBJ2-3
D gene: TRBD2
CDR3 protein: CASWGGGPGDTQYF
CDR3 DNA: TGCGCCAGCTGGGGGGGAGGGCCGGGAGATACGCAGTATTTT

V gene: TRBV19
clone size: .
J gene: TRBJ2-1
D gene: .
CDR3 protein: CASSIPARSDEQFF
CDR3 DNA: TGTGCCAGTAGTATTCCCGCCAGGTCGGATGAGCAGTTCTTC

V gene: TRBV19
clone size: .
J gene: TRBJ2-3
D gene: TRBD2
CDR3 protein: CASSIGLAGAGDTQYF
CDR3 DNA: TGTGCCAGTAGTATAGGTCTGGCGGGAGCAGGCGATACGCAGTATTTT

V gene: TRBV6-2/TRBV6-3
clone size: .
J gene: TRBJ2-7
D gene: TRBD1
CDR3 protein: CASSLPGGAYEQYF
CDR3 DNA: TGTGCCAGCAGCCTCCCAGGGGGAGCCTACGAGCAGTACTTC

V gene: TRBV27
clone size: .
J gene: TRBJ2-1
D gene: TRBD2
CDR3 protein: CASTLAGGPREQFF
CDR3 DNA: TGTGCCAGCACACTAGCGGGAGGGCCTCGGGAGCAGTTCTTC

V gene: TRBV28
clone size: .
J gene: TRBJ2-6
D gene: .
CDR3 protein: CASSLTRGANVLTF
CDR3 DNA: TGTGCCAGCAGTCTCACCCGGGGGGCCAACGTCCTGACTTTC

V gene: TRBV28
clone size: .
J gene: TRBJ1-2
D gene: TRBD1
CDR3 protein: CASSFRILPWTGGVSGYTF
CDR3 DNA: TGTGCCAGCAGTTTTCGAATACTACCCTGGACAGGGGGCGTCTCTGGCTACACCTTC

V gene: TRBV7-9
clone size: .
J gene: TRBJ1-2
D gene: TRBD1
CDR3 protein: CASSLPGQGANYGYTF
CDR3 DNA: TGTGCCAGCAGCCTACCTGGACAGGGGGCCAACTATGGCTACACCTTC

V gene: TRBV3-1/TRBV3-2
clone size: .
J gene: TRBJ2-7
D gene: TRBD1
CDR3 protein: CASSQGTGKYEQYF
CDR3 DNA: TGTGCCAGCAGCCAGGGGACAGGGAAATACGAGCAGTACTTC

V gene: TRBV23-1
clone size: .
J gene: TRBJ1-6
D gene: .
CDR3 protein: CASSQSFRQVLNSPLHF
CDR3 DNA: TGCGCCAGCAGTCAATCTTTCCGACAGGTTCTTAATTCACCCCTCCACTTT